This T cell receptor beta chain was recovered during a study of T-cell reconstitution after alpha-beta-depleted transplantation in children. Points from the study as a whole: T-cell counts and diversity at one year post-transplant came mainly from newly produced T cells. Several hundred expanded graft clones reportedly supplied alpha-beta T cells about two months after transplant. Some patients' high day-60 TCRbeta diversity was traced to surviving recipient T cells and thymic progenitors.

The CDR3 has 16 residues. The V gene's germline CDR1 is MNHEY and CDR2 SVGEGT. The V and J ends lost 6 bases and 4 bases, in that order; junction bases with no gene match: 12. In the case of this clonotype: What it binds is unknown.

Preparation of the TCRbeta library involved a method that used unique molecular identifiers. TCRdb re-analysed the PCR reads in MiXCR, keeping a single row per CDR3 protein. The sample carries 500,000 or so distinct CDR3 sequences, 10% to 12% recorded once. This receptor was taken from a female patient between 2 and 15 years old who had a stem cell transplant for aplastic anemia, so the T cells may come from the graft donor. The sequencing used PBMCs, mostly from graft donor cells, collected 180 days after TCRalphabeta/CD19-depleted stem cell transplant. This chain uses TRBV6-2 or TRBV6-3 with TRBJ2-7; 10 bases agree with TRBD2. The CDR3 nucleotides read TGTGCCAGCAGGACCGTCTTGCGTAGCGGGAGGTACGAGCAGTACTTC. It codes for CASRTVLRSGRYEQYF.